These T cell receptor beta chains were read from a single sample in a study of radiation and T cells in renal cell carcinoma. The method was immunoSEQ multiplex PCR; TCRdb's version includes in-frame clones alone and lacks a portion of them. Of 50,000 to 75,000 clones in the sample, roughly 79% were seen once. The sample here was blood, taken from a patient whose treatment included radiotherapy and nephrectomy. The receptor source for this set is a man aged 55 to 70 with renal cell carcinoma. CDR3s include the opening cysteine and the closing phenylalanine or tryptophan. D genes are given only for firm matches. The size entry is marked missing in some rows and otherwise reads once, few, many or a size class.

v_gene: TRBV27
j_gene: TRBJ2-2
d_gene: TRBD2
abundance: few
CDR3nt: TGTGCCAGCAGTTTTTGGACTAGCGTCACCGGGGAGCTGTTTTTT
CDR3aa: CASSFWTSVTGELFF

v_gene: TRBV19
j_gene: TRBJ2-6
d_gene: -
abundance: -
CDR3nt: TGTGCCAGTAGTATCAGGACCGATAACTCTGGGGCCAACGTCCTGACTTTC
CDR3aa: CASSIRTDNSGANVLTF

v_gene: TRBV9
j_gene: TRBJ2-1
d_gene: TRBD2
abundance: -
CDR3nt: TGTGCCAGCAGCGTAGCAGCGGGACCAGCCGCCTACAATGAGCAGTTCTTC
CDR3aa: CASSVAAGPAAYNEQFF

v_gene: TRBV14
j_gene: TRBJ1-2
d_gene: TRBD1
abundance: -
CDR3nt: TGTGCCAGCAGCCCTGGACAGGGAGTATGGTTTAATGGCTACACCTTC
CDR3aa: CASSPGQGVWFNGYTF

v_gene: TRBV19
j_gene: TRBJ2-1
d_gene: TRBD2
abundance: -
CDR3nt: TGTGCCAGTAGCCTGATGTTTAGCGGGGTTGAGCAGTTCTTC
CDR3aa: CASSLMFSGVEQFF

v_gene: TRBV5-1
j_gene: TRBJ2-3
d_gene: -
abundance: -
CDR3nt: TGCGCCAGCAGCTCCACTGACCTTTACACAGATACGCAGTATTTT
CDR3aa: CASSSTDLYTDTQYF

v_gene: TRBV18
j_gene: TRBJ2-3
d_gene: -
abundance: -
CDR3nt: TGTGCCAGCTCCTCCGAAGGGGGGTTTGGCACAGATACGCAGTATTTT
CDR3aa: CASSSEGGFGTDTQYF

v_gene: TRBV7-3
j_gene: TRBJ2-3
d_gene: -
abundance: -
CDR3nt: TGTGCCAGCAGCTTGGGGCAGAGCACAGATACGCAGTATTTT
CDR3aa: CASSLGQSTDTQYF

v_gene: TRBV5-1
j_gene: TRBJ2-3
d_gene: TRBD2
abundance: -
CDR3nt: TGCGCCAGCAGCTTGGCGGGGGGGTACACAGATACGCAGTATTTT
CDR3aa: CASSLAGGYTDTQYF

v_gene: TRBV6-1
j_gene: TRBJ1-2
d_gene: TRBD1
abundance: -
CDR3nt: TGTGCCAGCAGTGAAGAGTCAGGGGGATCCTCTGGCTACACCTTC
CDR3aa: CASSEESGGSSGYTF

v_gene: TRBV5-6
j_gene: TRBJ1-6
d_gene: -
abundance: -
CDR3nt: TGTGCCAGCAGCTTGTACGGGGGAGGATATAATTCACCCCTCCACTTT
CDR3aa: CASSLYGGGYNSPLHF

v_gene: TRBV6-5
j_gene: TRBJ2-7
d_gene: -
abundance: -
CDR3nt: TGTGCCAGCAGTTACTCGGTGGCAGACTACGAGCAGTACTTC
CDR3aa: CASSYSVADYEQYF

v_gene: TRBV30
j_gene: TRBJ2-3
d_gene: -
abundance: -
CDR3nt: TGTGCCTGGAGTCGGTCGGGCGGCTGGGATACGCAGTATTTT
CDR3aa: CAWSRSGGWDTQYF

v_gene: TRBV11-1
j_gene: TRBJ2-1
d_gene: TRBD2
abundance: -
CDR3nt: TGTGCCAGCAGCTTGGGACTAGCGGGAAACCCCAGCTACAATGAGCAGTTCTTC
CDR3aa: CASSLGLAGNPSYNEQFF

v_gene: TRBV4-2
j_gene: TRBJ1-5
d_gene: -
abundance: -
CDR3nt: TGTGCCAGCAGCCAAGAACCCCTGGGGGTCGGTAGCAATCAGCCCCAGCATTTT
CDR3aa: CASSQEPLGVGSNQPQHF

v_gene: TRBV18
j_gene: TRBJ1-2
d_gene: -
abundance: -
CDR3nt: TGTGCCAGCTCACTCGAACACAGCTCAAACTCTAACTATGGCTACACCTTC
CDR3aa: CASSLEHSSNSNYGYTF